Listed here is a single T cell receptor beta chain. Clones were read by immunoSEQ multiplex PCR, and TCRdb kept only the in-frame ones, dropping some. The profile covers about 160,000 clones, with around nine tenths appearing a single time and around 5.5% taken by the ten largest. These data belong to a study of T cell responses to AZD1222 COVID-19 vaccine. This CDR3 contains 14 residues. Trimming removed 4 bases from V and 2 bases from J, with 12 bases in between. Germline-derived CDR1 and CDR2 are MNHEY and SMNVEV (reference sequence). J is TRBJ2-7 and V is TRBV27; D is unresolved. The origin of this receptor is an adult in good health. Sequencing was performed on peripheral blood, taken on day 0 of AZD1222 vaccination. This chain's CDR3 is CASSSGAGTYEQYF. CDR3 bases: TGTGCCAGCAGTTCCGGAGCAGGAACCTACGAGCAGTACTTC.